This T cell receptor beta chain was identified during a study of shared clonotypes between healthy human individuals. Study results and caveats: The researchers took only blood, and tissue repertoires probably look different.

About this clone itself: Its target is not known.

The V end was cut by 1 base, the J end by 2 bases, with 13 bases between. Germline CDR1 SEHNR, CDR2 FQNEAQ (reference sequence). The CDR3 loop spans 16 amino acids. Deep was the level at which the assay was run. Data came from immunoSEQ multiplex PCR; TCRdb stores just in-frame clones and leaves some out. The table lists about half a million clones, roughly 85% of them singletons. The donors, all of them Caucasian adults, lived in Nashville, Tennessee. Sequenced input: PBMCs. The chain joins TRBV7-9 to TRBJ2-3; no firm D call. The source is a woman aged 40 to 55 in good health. Some clones in this sample may be carry-over from other donors' samples. The DNA for the CDR3 is TGTGCCAGCAGCTTAGGTCTAGACATGATCACAGATACGCAGTATTTT. Translating gives CASSLGLDMITDTQYF.